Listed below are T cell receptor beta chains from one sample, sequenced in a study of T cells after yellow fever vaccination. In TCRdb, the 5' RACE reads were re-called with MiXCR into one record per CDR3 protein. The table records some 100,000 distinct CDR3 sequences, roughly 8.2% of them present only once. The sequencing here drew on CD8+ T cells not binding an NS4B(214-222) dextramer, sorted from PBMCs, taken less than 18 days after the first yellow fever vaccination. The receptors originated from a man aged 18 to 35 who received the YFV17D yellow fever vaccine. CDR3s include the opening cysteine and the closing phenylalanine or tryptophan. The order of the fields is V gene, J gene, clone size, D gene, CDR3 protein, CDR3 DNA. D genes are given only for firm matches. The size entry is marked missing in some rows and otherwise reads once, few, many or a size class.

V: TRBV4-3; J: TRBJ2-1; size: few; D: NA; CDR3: CASSRDGDNEQFF; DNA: TGCGCCAGCAGCCGCGACGGAGACAATGAGCAGTTCTTC
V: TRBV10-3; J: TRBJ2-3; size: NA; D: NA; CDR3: CDISKDTDTQYF; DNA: TGTGACATCTCTAAGGACACGGATACGCAGTATTTT
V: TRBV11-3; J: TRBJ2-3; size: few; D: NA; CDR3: CASSSGEFPFRDTQYF; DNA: TGTGCCAGCAGCTCGGGGGAATTCCCTTTTCGAGATACGCAGTATTTT
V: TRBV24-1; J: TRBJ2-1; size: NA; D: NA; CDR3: CATRDTKRGPAYNEQFF; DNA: TGTGCCACCCGGGACACAAAACGGGGTCCGGCGTACAATGAGCAGTTCTTC
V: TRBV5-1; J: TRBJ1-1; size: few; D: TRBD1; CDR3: CASRATGDTEAFF; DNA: TGCGCCAGCCGCGCAACAGGGGACACTGAAGCTTTCTTT
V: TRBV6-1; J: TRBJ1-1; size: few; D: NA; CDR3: CASSEVYGGRAAFF; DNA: TGTGCCAGCAGTGAAGTCTATGGGGGGAGGGCGGCTTTCTTT
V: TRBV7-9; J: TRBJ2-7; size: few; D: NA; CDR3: CASSLALSDEQYF; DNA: TGTGCCAGCAGCTTAGCGTTGTCCGACGAGCAGTACTTC
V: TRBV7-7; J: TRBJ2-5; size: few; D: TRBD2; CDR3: CASSFSGSGGETQYF; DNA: TGTGCTAGCAGCTTCTCGGGATCGGGGGGGGAGACCCAGTACTTC
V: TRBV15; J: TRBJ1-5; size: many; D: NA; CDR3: CATSRGDSNQPQHF; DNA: TGTGCCACCAGCAGAGGGGATAGCAATCAGCCCCAGCATTTT
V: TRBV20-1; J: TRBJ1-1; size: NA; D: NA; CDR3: CSASGGTEAFF; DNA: TGCAGTGCTAGTGGGGGGACTGAAGCTTTCTTT
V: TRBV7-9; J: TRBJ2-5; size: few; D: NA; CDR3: CASSFYKGLEFQETQYF; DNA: TGTGCCAGCAGCTTCTACAAGGGGCTGGAGTTCCAAGAGACCCAGTACTTC
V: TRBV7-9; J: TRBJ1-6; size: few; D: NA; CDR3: CASSFWTGDNSPLHF; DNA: TGTGCCAGCAGCTTTTGGACCGGTGATAATTCACCCCTCCACTTT
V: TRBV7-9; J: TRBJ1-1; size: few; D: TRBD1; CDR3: CASSAGTDSEAFF; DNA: TGTGCCAGCAGCGCTGGGACAGACTCTGAAGCTTTCTTT
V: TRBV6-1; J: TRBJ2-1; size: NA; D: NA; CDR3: CASTPDSLGNEQFF; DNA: TGTGCCAGCACCCCGGACTCCCTAGGGAATGAGCAGTTCTTC
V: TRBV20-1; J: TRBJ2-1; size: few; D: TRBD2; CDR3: CSARDTSGNNEQFF; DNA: TGCAGTGCTAGAGATACTAGCGGAAACAATGAGCAGTTCTTC
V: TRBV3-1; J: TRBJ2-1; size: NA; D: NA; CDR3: CASCQDRAGTLYNEQFF; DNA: TGTGCCTCCTGCCAAGATCGAGCCGGGACTCTCTACAATGAGCAGTTCTTC
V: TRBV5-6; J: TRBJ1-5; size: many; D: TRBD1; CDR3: CASSMGQISNQPQHF; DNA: TGTGCCAGCAGCATGGGACAGATTAGCAATCAGCCCCAGCATTTT
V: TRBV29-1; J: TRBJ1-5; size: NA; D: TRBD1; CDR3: CSVAGGGNQPQHF; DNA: TGCAGCGTTGCAGGGGGCGGCAATCAGCCCCAGCATTTT
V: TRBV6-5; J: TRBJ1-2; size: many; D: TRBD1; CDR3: CASSYSGQGSMDYTF; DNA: TGTGCCAGCAGTTACTCGGGACAGGGGTCTATGGACTACACCTTC
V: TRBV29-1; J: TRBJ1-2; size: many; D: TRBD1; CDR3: CSAVQGIYGYTF; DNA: TGCAGCGCCGTACAGGGGATATATGGCTACACCTTC
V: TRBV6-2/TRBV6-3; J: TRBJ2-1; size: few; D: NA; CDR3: CASWGVYNEQFF; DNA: TGTGCCAGCTGGGGGGTGTACAATGAGCAGTTCTTC
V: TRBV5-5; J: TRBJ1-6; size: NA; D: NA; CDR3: CASSVDPGRNNSPLHF; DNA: TGTGCCAGCAGCGTAGACCCGGGACGGAATAATTCACCCCTCCACTTT
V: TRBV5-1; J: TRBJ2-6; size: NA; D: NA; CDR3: CASSLEGAGANVLTF; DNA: TGCGCCAGCAGCTTGGAGGGAGCTGGGGCCAACGTCCTGACTTTC
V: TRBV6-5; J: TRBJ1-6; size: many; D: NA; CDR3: CASSYAGNSPLHF; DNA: TGTGCCAGCAGTTACGCGGGCAATTCACCCCTCCACTTT
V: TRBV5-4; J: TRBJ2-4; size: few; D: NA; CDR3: CASSYTGAQNIQYF; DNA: TGTGCCAGCAGCTATACGGGGGCCCAAAACATTCAGTACTTC
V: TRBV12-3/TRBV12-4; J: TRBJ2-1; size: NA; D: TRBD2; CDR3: CASSLGLAGSEQFF; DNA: TGTGCCAGCAGTTTAGGACTAGCGGGGTCGGAGCAGTTCTTC
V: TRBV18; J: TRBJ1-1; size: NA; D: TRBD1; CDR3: CASSLGTAMNTEAFF; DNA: TGTGCCAGCTCACTCGGGACAGCAATGAACACTGAAGCTTTCTTT
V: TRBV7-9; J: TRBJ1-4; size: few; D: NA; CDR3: CASSLLGTDEKLFF; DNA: TGTGCCAGCAGCTTGTTAGGGACCGATGAAAAACTGTTTTTT
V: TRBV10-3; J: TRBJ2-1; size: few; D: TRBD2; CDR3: CAISESLAGDNEQFF; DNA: TGTGCCATCAGTGAGTCCCTAGCGGGGGATAATGAGCAGTTCTTC
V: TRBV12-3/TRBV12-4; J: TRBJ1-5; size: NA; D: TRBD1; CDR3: CASRRDRGLYQPQHF; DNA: TGTGCCAGCAGGCGGGACAGGGGGCTCTATCAGCCCCAGCATTTT
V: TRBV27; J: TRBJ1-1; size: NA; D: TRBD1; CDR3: CASSPGTGFTEAFF; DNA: TGTGCCAGCAGTCCCGGGACAGGGTTCACTGAAGCTTTCTTT
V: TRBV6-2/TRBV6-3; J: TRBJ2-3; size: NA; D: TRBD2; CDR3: CASSSLRNSGGSTDTQYF; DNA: TGTGCCAGCAGTTCCCTCCGAAATAGCGGGGGTAGCACAGATACGCAGTATTTT
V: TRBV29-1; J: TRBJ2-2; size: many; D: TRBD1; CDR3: CSVEWGRQGDTGELFF; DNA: TGCAGCGTTGAATGGGGTCGGCAGGGGGACACCGGGGAGCTGTTTTTT
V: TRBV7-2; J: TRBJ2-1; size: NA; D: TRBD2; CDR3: CASSLAASGYNEQFF; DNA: TGTGCCAGCAGCTTAGCGGCTAGCGGTTACAATGAGCAGTTCTTC
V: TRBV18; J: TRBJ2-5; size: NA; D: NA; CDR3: CASSPETGAVETQYF; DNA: TGTGCCAGCTCACCAGAAACGGGGGCGGTCGAGACCCAGTACTTC
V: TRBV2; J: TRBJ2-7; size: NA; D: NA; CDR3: CASSDYEQYF; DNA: TGTGCCAGCAGTGATTACGAGCAGTACTTC
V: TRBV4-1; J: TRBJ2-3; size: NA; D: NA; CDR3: CASSQAQLPVDTQYF; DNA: TGCGCCAGCAGCCAAGCCCAGCTGCCTGTAGATACGCAGTATTTT
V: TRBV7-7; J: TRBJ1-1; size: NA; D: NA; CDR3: CAVKRQGHTEAFF; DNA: TGTGCTGTCAAAAGGCAGGGGCACACTGAAGCTTTCTTT
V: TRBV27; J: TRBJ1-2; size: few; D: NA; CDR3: CASSLYPVRADGYTF; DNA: TGTGCCAGCAGTTTATACCCAGTCAGGGCTGATGGCTACACCTTC
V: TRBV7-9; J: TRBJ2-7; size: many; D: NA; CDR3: CASSSRTVSEQYF; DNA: TGTGCCAGCAGCTCAAGGACTGTAAGCGAGCAGTACTTC
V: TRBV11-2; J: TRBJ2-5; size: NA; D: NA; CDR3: CASRRAEETQYF; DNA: TGTGCCAGCAGGAGAGCGGAAGAGACCCAGTACTTC
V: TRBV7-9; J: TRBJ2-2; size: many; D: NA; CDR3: CASSLHTGELFF; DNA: TGTGCCAGCAGCCTACACACCGGGGAGCTGTTTTTT
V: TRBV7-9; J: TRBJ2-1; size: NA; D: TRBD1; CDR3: CASSFGQGDDEQFF; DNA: TGTGCCAGCAGCTTCGGACAGGGGGACGATGAGCAGTTCTTC
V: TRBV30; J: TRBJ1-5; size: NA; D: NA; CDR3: CAWSVGISNQPQHF; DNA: TGTGCCTGGAGTGTGGGCATTAGCAATCAGCCCCAGCATTTT
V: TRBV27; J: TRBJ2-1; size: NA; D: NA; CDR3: CASSLVDLNEQFF; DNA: TGTGCCAGCAGTCTCGTGGATCTGAATGAGCAGTTCTTC
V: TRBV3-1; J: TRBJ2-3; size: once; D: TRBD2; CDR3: CASCRDWASGGATDTQYF; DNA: TGTGCCAGCTGTCGCGACTGGGCTAGCGGGGGGGCTACAGATACGCAGTATTTT
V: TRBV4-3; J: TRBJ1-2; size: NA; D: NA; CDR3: CASSPGHGTYGYTF; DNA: TGCGCCAGCAGTCCGGGACATGGAACCTATGGCTACACCTTC
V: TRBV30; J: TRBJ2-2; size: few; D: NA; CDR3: CAWTDGVNTGELFF; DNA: TGTGCCTGGACTGACGGGGTGAACACCGGGGAGCTGTTTTTT
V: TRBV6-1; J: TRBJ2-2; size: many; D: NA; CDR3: CASRERDTFPGELFF; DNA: TGTGCCAGCAGGGAGCGGGACACTTTTCCCGGGGAGCTGTTTTTT
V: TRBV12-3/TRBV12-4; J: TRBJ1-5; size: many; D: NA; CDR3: CASSSQTSGRDQPQHF; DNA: TGTGCCAGCAGTTCACAAACGTCGGGGAGGGATCAGCCCCAGCATTTT
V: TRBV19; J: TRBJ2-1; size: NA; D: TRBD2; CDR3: CASSIGARGGAHYNEQFF; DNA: TGTGCCAGTAGTATAGGGGCTCGGGGGGGGGCCCATTACAATGAGCAGTTCTTC
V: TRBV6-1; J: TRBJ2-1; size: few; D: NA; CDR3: CASTPAGLIGPYNEQFF; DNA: TGTGCCAGCACGCCGGCCGGGTTAATAGGCCCCTACAATGAGCAGTTCTTC
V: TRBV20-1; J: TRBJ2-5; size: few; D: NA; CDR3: CSARGQETQYF; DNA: TGCAGTGCTAGAGGCCAAGAGACCCAGTACTTC
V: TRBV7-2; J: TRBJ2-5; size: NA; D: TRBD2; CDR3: CASSPLAGALGETQYF; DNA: TGTGCCAGCAGCCCACTAGCGGGGGCCCTGGGGGAGACCCAGTACTTC
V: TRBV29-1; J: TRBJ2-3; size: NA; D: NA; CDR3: CSVEPGSPDTQYF; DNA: TGCAGCGTTGAACCTGGGTCCCCCGATACGCAGTATTTT
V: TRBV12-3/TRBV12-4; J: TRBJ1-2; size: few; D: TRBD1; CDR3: CASRTGPYGYTF; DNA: TGTGCCAGCCGGACAGGACCTTATGGCTACACCTTC
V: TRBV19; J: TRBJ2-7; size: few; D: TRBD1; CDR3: CASSTGTVYEQYF; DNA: TGTGCCAGTAGTACCGGGACAGTCTACGAGCAGTACTTC
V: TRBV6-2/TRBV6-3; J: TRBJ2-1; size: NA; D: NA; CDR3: CASSYSIEQFF; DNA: TGTGCCAGCAGTTACTCGATTGAGCAGTTCTTC